Below, 20 T cell receptor beta chains from the same sample are listed, as sequenced in a study of blood T cell repertoires in COVID-19. This table comes from immunoSEQ multiplex PCR, and its TCRdb copy is limited to in-frame clones, with some not included. Here the sample spans roughly 71,000 clones, 70% to 90% being singletons. The sample consisted of peripheral blood. These receptors were taken from a middle-aged man with acute or convalescent COVID-19.

The chain links TRBV6-1 to TRBJ1-5; TRBD1 is a possible D gene (6 bases). This CDR3 contains 22 residues. The germline gives CDR1 MNHNS, CDR2 SASEGT. Trimming pared 2 bases from V and 2 bases from J, leaving 31 bases between. For the CDR3, the DNA is TGTGCCAGCAGTGAAATCTTTGGGGGCCGTACTGCAGAGGCGATGGGCAATCAGCCCCAGCATTTT. It yields the protein CASSEIFGGRTAEAMGNQPQHF.

This clone was picked up a small number of times. This chain connects TRBV10-3 to TRBJ1-2; D call uncertain. The CDR3 extends over 15 amino acids. V shed 7 bases and J shed 3 bases, with 18 bases lying between them. From germline, CDR1 is ENHRY and CDR2 SYGVKD. Here the CDR3 reads CAITLDPGEDYGYTF. The CDR3 bases are TGTGCCATCACCCTTGACCCGGGTGAAGACTATGGCTACACCTTC.

The genes are TRBV9 and TRBJ2-5; 11 nucleotides match TRBD2. V dropped 1 base and J dropped 2; count of bases not matched to a gene: 7. This CDR3 spans 17 amino acids. Looked up from germline, CDR1 is SGDLS and CDR2 is YYNGEE. DNA for the CDR3: TGTGCCAGCAGCGTAAACTCCCTAGCGGGGGGACAAGAGACCCAGTACTTC. This translates into CASSVNSLAGGQETQYF.

The V gene is TRBV25-1, the J gene TRBJ2-1; maybe TRBD1 (5 bases). This CDR3 region has 14 residues. The germline CDR1 and CDR2 sequences are MGHDK and SYGVNS. V was clipped by 3 bases and J by 6 bases, with 12 bases between them. Here the CDR3 DNA reads TGTGCCAGCAGTGACAACAGGCGGATCAATGAGCAGTTCTTC. Translation gives CASSDNRRINEQFF.

The CDR3 bases are TGTGCCTGCCTCCAGGGAGATACGCAGTATTTT. This encodes CACLQGDTQYF. This chain uses TRBV6-5 with TRBJ2-3; D might be TRBD1 (5 bases). V was shortened by 11 bases and J by 5 bases, with 11 bases between the two germline ends. Germline CDR1 and CDR2: MNHEY and SVGAGI. This CDR3 has 11 residues.

There are a few counts of this clone. The chain has TRBV24-1 and TRBJ2-7; possible D gene TRBD2, 5 bases. CDR1 KGHDR and CDR2 SFDVKD come from the germline V gene. The length of the CDR3 is 16 residues. V was trimmed by 2 bases and J by 3 bases, leaving 16 bases between them. The CDR3 protein is CATSDSRTGWNYEQYF. DNA for the CDR3: TGTGCCACCAGTGATTCTCGGACTGGGTGGAACTACGAGCAGTACTTC.

This rearrangement joins TRBV14 to TRBJ2-3, with D tentatively TRBD2 (5 bases). V was cut by 4 bases and J by 3 bases, with 14 bases left in between. The germline V gene has CDR1 SGHDN and CDR2 FVKESK. CDR3 length: 15 residues. DNA for the CDR3: TGTGCCAGCAGCCTAGGCTTTGGGAGTACAGATACGCAGTATTTT. Its protein is CASSLGFGSTDTQYF.

This clone was counted only a few times. The chain has TRBV27 and TRBJ2-7; possible D gene TRBD2, 6 bases. V dropped 6 bases and J dropped 1 base, with 13 bases sitting between them. Germline CDR1 reads MNHEY; CDR2 reads SMNVEV (reference sequence). The CDR3 runs 14 residues. The CDR3 spells CASRSLGGSYEQYV. Here the CDR3 DNA reads TGTGCCAGCAGGTCCCTCGGAGGGTCCTACGAGCAGTACGTC.

This sequence joins TRBV4-2 and TRBJ2-5, with a possible D match to TRBD2 (6 bases). Germline V CDR1 and CDR2: LGHNA, YNFKEQ. Deletions cut 3 bases from V and 5 bases from J, with 19 bases between. CDR3 size: 16 residues. The DNA for the CDR3 is TGTGCCAGCAGCCACATAGAGCTATCGAGCGGGGAGACCCAGTACTTC. Its translation is CASSHIELSSGETQYF.

V gene TRBV29-1 combines with J gene TRBJ2-3; maybe TRBD2 (6 bases). The CDR3 runs to 14 residues. Per germline, CDR1 SQVTM and CDR2 ANQGSEA. Trimming stripped 7 bases from V and 4 bases from J, with 18 bases between. CDR3 amino acids: CSARTRRGADTQYF. The DNA of the CDR3 is TGCAGCGCCCGGACGCGGAGGGGCGCAGATACGCAGTATTTT.

This clone has just a few counts. Other DNA sequences within the sample encode an identical CDR3. Here the CDR3 reads CASSYSTGGNSPLHF. DNA for the CDR3: TGTGCCAGCAGTTACTCGACTGGGGGCAATTCACCCCTCCACTTT. The rearrangement joins TRBV6-5 to TRBJ1-6; D may be TRBD1 (6 bases). Trimming took 0 bases from V and 7 from J, leaving 10 bases between them. Per the germline V gene, CDR1 is MNHEY and CDR2 is SVGAGI. The CDR3 spans 15 residues.

CDR3 bases: TGTGCCAGCAGTCACGGCGGGGGGCCCTACGAGCAGTACTTC. This gives the protein CASSHGGGPYEQYF. This sequence joins TRBV27 and TRBJ2-7; TRBD2 agrees at 8 bases. Per the germline V gene, CDR1 is MNHEY and CDR2 is SMNVEV (reference sequence). The CDR3 spans 14 residues. Trimming at V came to 5 bases and at J to 2 bases, leaving 5 bases not matched to a gene.

The table lists this clone with a count of one. The chain has TRBV28 and TRBJ2-4; 14 bases fit TRBD2. The CDR3 runs 16 residues. Germline loops: CDR1 MDHEN, CDR2 SYDVKM. V lost 5 bases, J lost 7 bases, and 7 bases stayed unmatched. The CDR3 coding sequence is TGTGCCAGCAGTGAGACTAGCGGGGGGGTCTCTAACATTCAGTACTTC. It codes for CASSETSGGVSNIQYF.

This chain connects TRBV5-1 to TRBJ2-5; maybe TRBD2 (6 bases). The CDR3 runs to 15 residues. Germline loops: CDR1 SGHRS, CDR2 YFSETQ. V lost 7 bases and J 5 bases, leaving 21 bases between the germline ends. DNA of the CDR3: TGCGCCAGCTGCCGCAGCTCGGGGGACGGGGAGACCCAGTACTTC. Amino acids: CASCRSSGDGETQYF. Full variable domain (missing parts from reference TRBV5-1 and TRBJ2-5): KAGVTQTPRYLIKTRGQQVTLSCSPISGHRSVSWYQQTPGQGLQFLFEYFSETQRNKGNFPGRFSGRQFSNSRSEMNVSTLELGDSALYLCASCRSSGDGETQYFGPGTRLLVL.

V and J are TRBV6-5 and TRBJ2-5, with TRBD1 identical over 7 bases. The trim removed 2 bases at V and 4 bases at J, leaving 10 bases unmatched. Germline V CDR1 and CDR2: MNHEY, SVGAGI. The CDR3 has 16 residues. The chain's CDR3 is CASSYPRQGRGETQYF. DNA for the CDR3: TGTGCCAGCAGTTACCCACGACAGGGCCGGGGAGAGACCCAGTACTTC.

This clone appeared a few times. The chain employs TRBV5-3 and TRBJ1-3; TRBD1 is a possible D gene (5 bases). TRBV5-3 carries the ORF label, with uncertain function. The V end was cut by 3 bases, the J end by 1 base, with 17 bases between. There are 17 residues in the CDR3. In DNA form, the CDR3 reads TGTGCCAGAAGCTCAGAACGGGGACTTCTGTCTGGAAACACCATATATTTT. This encodes CARSSERGLLSGNTIYF.

This sequence joins TRBV12-5 and TRBJ1-2, with D possibly matching TRBD1 (6 bases). The CDR3 extends over 13 amino acids. V lost 6 bases and J 6 bases, leaving 14 bases between the germline ends. Germline CDR1 LGHNT, CDR2 FRNRAP. The CDR3, as DNA: TGTGCTAGTGGGGAGGCAGGGGAAGATGGCTACACCTTC. The encoded protein is CASGEAGEDGYTF.

The chain couples TRBV4-1 to TRBJ2-3; 10 bases agree with TRBD2. Germline CDR1 is MGHRA and CDR2 is YSYEKL. The trim removed 8 bases at V and 2 bases at J, leaving 7 bases unmatched. The CDR3 spans 15 residues. For the CDR3, the DNA is TGCGCCAGCTCCCTTAGCGGGGGGCCCACAGATACGCAGTATTTT. It yields the protein CASSLSGGPTDTQYF.

The rearrangement links TRBV6-5 to TRBJ1-2, with 10 nucleotides matching TRBD1. Germline V lookup: CDR1 MNHEY, CDR2 SVGAGI. This CDR3 is 13 amino acids long. Unmatched junction bases numbered 5, after V lost 6 bases and J lost 7 bases. This chain's CDR3 is CASRRGQGTGYTF. For the CDR3, the DNA is TGTGCCAGCAGGAGGGGACAGGGGACTGGCTACACCTTC.

The V call is TRBV2, the J call TRBJ1-2, with TRBD1 as a possible D gene (6 bases). Looked up from germline, CDR1 is SNHLY and CDR2 is FYNNEI. Trimming pared 3 bases from V and 0 bases from J, leaving 8 bases between. This CDR3 region has 14 residues. This chain's CDR3 is CASSEAGANYGYTF. In DNA, the CDR3 is TGTGCCAGCAGTGAGGCAGGGGCTAACTATGGCTACACCTTC. The variable domain in full, with the rest retrieved from reference TRBV2 and TRBJ1-2, is EPEVTQTPSHQVTQMGQEVILRCVPISNHLYFYWYRQILGQKVEFLVSFYNNEISEKSEIFDDQFSVERPDGSNFTLKIRSTKLEDSAMYFCASSEAGANYGYTFGSGTRLTVV.